One sample yielded the 8 T cell receptor beta chains listed below, sequenced in a study of blood T cell repertoires in COVID-19. Some clones are missing from TCRdb's copy, which holds only in-frame ones; the method was immunoSEQ multiplex PCR. The profile shows under 300,000 clones, around four fifths of them singletons. Sequenced input: peripheral blood. These receptor sequences come from an elderly man with acute or convalescent COVID-19.

The V and J genes are TRBV2 and TRBJ1-1; 7 nucleotides align to TRBD1. V dropped 6 bases and J dropped 5; count of bases not matched to a gene: 6. This CDR3 contains 13 residues. The germline CDR1 and CDR2 sequences are SNHLY and FYNNEI. In DNA, the CDR3 is TGTGCCAGCAGCCGGACAGGAGTGACTGAAGCTTTCTTT. This gives the protein CASSRTGVTEAFF.

The chain is built from TRBV11-1 and TRBJ1-1; D gene ambiguous. Germline V gene sequence: CDR1 SGHAT, CDR2 FQDESV (reference sequence). The V end was cut by 5 bases, the J end by 1 base, with 17 bases between. The CDR3 loop spans 16 amino acids. CDR3 sequence (DNA): TGTGCCAGCAGCCGGGGTCGAGGCGGACCGAACACTGAAGCTTTCTTT. Protein product: CASSRGRGGPNTEAFF. The variable domain in full, with the rest retrieved from reference TRBV11-1 and TRBJ1-1, is EAEVAQSPRYKITEKSQAVAFWCDPISGHATLYWYRQILGQGPELLVQFQDESVVDDSQLPKDRFSAERLKGVDSTLKIQPAELGDSAMYLCASSRGRGGPNTEAFFGQGTRLTVV.

This clone was detected once. This chain connects TRBV25-1 to TRBJ1-2; possibly TRBD1 for D (6 bases). Trimming removed 10 bases from V and 5 bases from J, with 20 bases in between. The germline V gene has CDR1 MGHDK and CDR2 SYGVNS. CDR3 size: 14 residues. The CDR3 bases are TGTGCCACCGGGGGGGACACGGATTTTTATGGCTACACCTTC. Translation: CATGGDTDFYGYTF.

This clone was observed a few times. The chain couples TRBV18 to TRBJ2-3, with D unresolved. CDR1 is KGHSH and CDR2 is LQKENI in the germline V gene. The V and J ends lost 0 bases and 8 bases respectively, with 12 bases between them. This CDR3 is 14 amino acids long. The CDR3 is CASSPPSAGSTQYF. The CDR3 DNA sequence: TGTGCCAGCTCACCACCGTCTGCAGGATCTACGCAGTATTTT.

This clone has just one count. This chain links TRBV3-1 (or the pseudogene TRBV3-2) with TRBJ2-3; 10 bases align to TRBD2. The CDR3 has 14 residues. Germline assignment: CDR1 LGHDT and CDR2 YNNKEL (reference sequence). Trimming cost V 7 bases and J 1 base; bases outside gene matches: 2. The CDR3 DNA reads TGTGCCAGCACCCTAGCGGGGGGCACAGATACGCAGTATTTT. This encodes CASTLAGGTDTQYF.

The chain carries TRBV5-1 and TRBJ2-7; possible D gene TRBD2, 5 bases. The CDR3 loop spans 14 amino acids. The germline CDR1 and CDR2 sequences are SGHRS and YFSETQ. V gave up 2 bases and J gave up 0 bases, with 9 bases separating them. CDR3 protein: CASSFEAVSYEQYF. DNA of the CDR3: TGCGCCAGCAGCTTTGAAGCGGTCTCCTACGAGCAGTACTTC.

The chain combines TRBV18 with TRBJ2-3, with D tentatively TRBD1 (6 bases). Germline CDR1 KGHSH, CDR2 LQKENI. V dropped 9 bases and J dropped 2 bases, with 12 bases sitting between them. The CDR3 covers 13 residues. The CDR3 loop is CASQGLDTDTQYF. The CDR3 coding sequence is TGTGCCAGTCAGGGGCTAGACACAGATACGCAGTATTTT.

This sequence joins TRBV10-3 and TRBJ1-1; D gene uncertain. Trimming took off 4 bases at V and 5 bases at J, with 11 bases between the two ends. Germline CDR1 reads ENHRY; CDR2 reads SYGVKD. This CDR3 comprises 13 residues. The CDR3 protein is CAISGTIETEAFF. CDR3 DNA: TGTGCCATCAGTGGAACGATAGAGACTGAAGCTTTCTTT.